This T cell receptor beta chain stems from a study of cytomegalovirus exposure and HLA in healthy donors. V trimming: 4 bases; J trimming: 0 bases; junction bases outside the gene matches: 9. The length of the CDR3 is 16 residues. Germline CDR1 is SGHNT and CDR2 is YYREEE (reference sequence). Here immunoSEQ multiplex PCR was the method, and the copy in TCRdb shows in-frame clones only, minus some. The table includes under 200,000 clones, around nine tenths detected once. In regard to this clone: What it binds is not known.

Points from the study as a whole: Reports described diagnosis of cytomegalovirus status by the classifier as highly specific and sensitive. In vitro confirmation showed three CMV-associated chains to be CMV antigen specific. Cytomegalovirus-associated TCR beta chains were listed, numbering 150 to 200.

The sequencing input was PBMCs. The chain combines TRBV5-4 with TRBJ1-2, with 7 bases that match TRBD1. This sequence was found in a woman aged 18-30 years in good health and CMV-seronegative. The CDR3 protein is CASSLGTAYPNYGYTF. CDR3 DNA sequence: TGTGCCAGCAGCCTGGGGACAGCCTATCCTAACTATGGCTACACCTTC.